This T cell receptor beta chain stems from a study of blood T cells in healthy people across ages (dated by TCRdb to the mid-2010s). Concerning the study at large: In model experiments, template switching captured about one uniquely barcoded TCR beta cDNA molecule for every two T cells. The study measured age-related changes in TCR beta repertoire diversity using deep sequencing normalized with unique cDNA molecular identifiers. Using the same blood draw, the study looked at two additional independent replicas of 1 million unique cDNA reads for two donors, one aged 18 to 30 and the other aged 80 or older. To avoid experimental bias, donors of different ages were distributed randomly across sequencing lanes. Donors were grouped into four age groups: young (average approximately 16 years), middle-aged (under 40), aged (approximately 67) and long-lived (around 82).

The paper's findings and limits, for the study overall: Estimates of total diversity based on one million sequenced T cells were considered lower bounds and underestimates. Compared with the aged group, the long-lived group had more naive CD4+ T cells, fewer expanded clones and increased TCR diversity, a pattern suggesting age selection. Because profiling used bulk unsorted PBMCs, naive and antigen-experienced compartments could not be compared conclusively. Because the CMV infection status of the donors was unknown, age-related changes in expanded clonotypes may potentially have been confounded. A strong correlation was found between observed TCR beta diversity and the percentage of naive T cells measured by flow cytometry. As age increased, observed TCR beta diversity per million T cells dropped in a roughly linear way, and a significant reduction was already evident by age about 40.

About this clonotype itself: This receptor's antigen is unknown. No much larger clonotype is one base removed from it; base qualities were not supplied.

Library preparation used 5' RACE. TCRdb names Illumina HiSeq 2500 as the instrument used. A second PCR of about 6 to 12 cycles was performed with a sample-barcoded 5' primer and a J-beta primer mix. A template-switch 5' adaptor carrying 12 random nucleotides introduced a unique molecular identifier onto each TCR beta cDNA molecule. Each sample yielded at least 3 million CDR3-containing paired-end reads. All of the RNA was converted into first-strand cDNA using the Mint cDNA synthesis kit, with a TRBC-specific oligonucleotide serving as the primer. Following uracil-DNA glycosylase treatment, all cDNA underwent a first 18-cycle PCR with the universal primers M1SS and BC2_uni_R. Turning to the authors' computational methods: For normalization, 1 million high-quality reads were randomly selected from each sample, with every read carrying a distinct molecular identifier. Reads with shared molecular identifiers were discarded instead of being binned into consensus sequences. MiTCR, run with a Q25 quality threshold and the strictest error-elimination algorithm, handled CDR3 identification, clonotype clustering and error correction. A nonparametric unseen species model with Euler transformation was used to estimate lower-bound total TCR beta diversity. Clones were called with MiXCR by TCRdb after fastp trimmed the public reads at Q25, and only in-frame beta chains were retained. Each CDR3 protein gets just one entry, which takes the most common genes and DNA from the rows behind it. TCRdb, not the authors, supplied the V and J calls. This sample holds about 1,500,000 distinct CDR3 sequences; roughly 30% were observed only once. The ten largest clones take up over 7% of the sample.

The donors were a few dozen Caucasian individuals from Russia, aged roughly 6 to 100 years, who were systemically healthy. Ten milliliters of peripheral blood were drawn from each donor into EDTA-treated Vacutainer tubes. Ficoll-Paque density-gradient centrifugation was used to isolate PBMCs, with at least 6.5 million per sample. Trizol reagent was used to extract total RNA from the PBMCs, yielding at least 5 micrograms per sample. For every donor, an aliquot of PBMCs went through flow cytometry to measure the percentages of naive CD45RAhigh/CD27high T cells. There are 14 amino acids in the CDR3, from cysteine to phenylalanine inclusive. Only the CDR3 DNA stays, 42 bases, in frame from base 1.

The origin of this receptor is a woman in her twenties or thirties in good health. The sequenced material came from blood. The chain is encoded by TRBV21-1 joined to TRBJ2-1; TRBD1 is the table's D call and was not checked against the DNA. TRBV21-1 constitutes a pseudogene. The DNA reads TGTGCCAGCAGCAAAGGACAGGGGAGGAATGAGCAGTTCTTC. It translates as CASSKGQGRNEQFF.